These 11 T cell receptor beta chains originate from one sample sequenced in a study of CD8+ T cells in alopecia areata. Sequencing templates came from extracted RNA that was reverse transcribed into cDNA. Sequencing used immunoSEQ multiplex PCR; TCRdb keeps in-frame clones, though not all of them. The sample lists some 220,000 clones, roughly 56% occurring once. The treatment: oral pan-JAK inhibitor, 5-10 mg twice daily. Sequencing was performed on CD4+ T cells sorted from blood, taken at week 4, from a patient treated with tofacitinib. The receptors derive from a human donor with alopecia areata.

The chain recombines TRBV4-3 with TRBJ1-1, with D uncertain. The V gene's germline CDR1 is LGHNA and CDR2 YSLEER. Trimming shortened V by 0 bases and J by 0 bases, and 11 bases separated the two germline ends. The CDR3 is 16 amino acids. The CDR3 DNA reads as TGCGCCAGCAGCCAAGATCTTACATACTTGAACACTGAAGCTTTCTTT. Protein product: CASSQDLTYLNTEAFF.

This chain connects TRBV25-1 to TRBJ2-7; tentative D call: TRBD1 (6 bases). The germline V gene encodes CDR1 MGHDK and CDR2 SYGVNS. V was clipped by 8 bases and J by 8 bases, with 16 bases between them. The CDR3 has 12 amino acids. CDR3 in DNA: TGTGCCAGCGGGGAACTACAGGGAAAGCAGTACTTC. Protein sequence: CASGELQGKQYF.

The chain has TRBV4-3 and TRBJ2-5; 7 bases line up with TRBD1. Germline-derived CDR1 and CDR2 are LGHNA and YSLEER. The CDR3 consists of 14 residues. The J segment lost 3 bases and the V segment lost 3 bases, leaving 4 bases of the junction unmatched. CDR3 sequence: CASSQEQGKETQYF. The DNA for the CDR3 is TGCGCCAGCAGCCAGGAACAGGGGAAAGAGACCCAGTACTTC.

In its sample, this clone was seen a few times. The chain has TRBV30 and TRBJ2-5; D is possibly TRBD2 (5 bases). Deletions cut 6 bases from V and 5 bases from J, with 19 bases between. Looked up from germline, CDR1 is GTSNPN and CDR2 is SVGIG (reference sequence). The CDR3 consists of 14 residues. The CDR3 nucleotides read TGTGCCTGTCATCGGTCCCCGGGCGGGGAGACCCAGTACTTC. Its translation: CACHRSPGGETQYF.

There are a few counts of this clone. The V call is TRBV7-3, the J call TRBJ2-4; either TRBD1 or TRBD2 may supply D (7 bases each). V lost 4 bases and J lost 5, with 24 bases in between. The CDR3 sequence is 18 residues long. Germline values: CDR1 SGHTA, CDR2 FQGTGA. CDR3 loop: CASSSTPPGGQKQNIQYF. The CDR3 DNA is TGTGCCAGCAGCTCGACTCCCCCGGGGGGACAGAAACAAAACATTCAGTACTTC.

This clone was picked up a small number of times. This sequence joins TRBV30 and TRBJ2-7, with D possibly matching TRBD2 (5 bases). This CDR3 has 12 amino acids. V dropped 6 bases and J dropped 1 base, with 10 bases sitting between them. CDR1 and CDR2 (germline): GTSNPN, SVGIG (reference sequence). The CDR3 nucleotides read TGTGCCTGCATATCGGGATCCTACGAGCAGTACTTC. Translating gives CACISGSYEQYF.

There are a few counts of this clone. V usage is TRBV7-2 and J usage is TRBJ2-2; no clear D. Germline assignment: CDR1 SGHTA and CDR2 FQGNSA. The V end was cut by 5 bases, the J end by 3 bases, with 16 bases between. There are 16 residues in the CDR3. The CDR3 DNA reads TGTGCCAGCAGCCAGATTAATCTTGTGGACACCGGGGAGCTGTTTTTT. Its translation: CASSQINLVDTGELFF.

This clone was detected a few times. This chain uses TRBV2 with TRBJ2-3; tentatively, D is TRBD1 (6 bases). The germline V gene encodes CDR1 SNHLY and CDR2 FYNNEI. The V and J ends lost 7 bases and 5 bases respectively, with 22 bases between them. The CDR3 length is 16 residues. The CDR3 coding sequence is TGTGCCAGCACCCGGGACACACCAGGGAGTAAAGATACGCAGTATTTT. This translates into CASTRDTPGSKDTQYF.

CDR3 coding DNA: TGTGCCAGCAGCTTGGACAGATATGGCTACACCTTC. Protein product: CASSLDRYGYTF. The V and J genes are TRBV7-2 and TRBJ1-2; possible D gene TRBD1, 6 bases. The V gene's germline CDR1 is SGHTA and CDR2 FQGNSA. The CDR3 is 12 residues long. V was shortened by 3 bases and J by 5 bases, with 7 bases between the two germline ends.

This clone was detected only a few times. The J gene is TRBJ1-2, the V gene TRBV29-1; tentatively, D is TRBD1 (5 bases). The CDR3 loop spans 13 amino acids. CDR1 and CDR2 (germline): SQVTM, ANQGSEA. Trimming left V 7 bases short and J 2 bases short, with 14 bases between. The CDR3 reads CSGATGPNYGYTF. In DNA form, the CDR3 reads TGCAGCGGCGCCACGGGACCGAACTATGGCTACACCTTC.

This clone has a handful of counts. This rearrangement joins TRBV11-2 to TRBJ2-2, with TRBD2 identical over 12 bases. Germline V CDR1 and CDR2: SGHAT, FQNNGV. The CDR3 is 17 amino acids. The V gene end was trimmed by 1 base and the J gene end by 7 bases; junction bases not matched to a gene: 7. The CDR3 nucleotides read TGTGCCAGCAGCTTAGCGTCTAGCGGGGGGGTCGGCGGGGAGCTGTTTTTT. Translating it yields CASSLASSGGVGGELFF.